The sequence of this T cell receptor (beta chain) was determined in a study of CD8 T cells in Susac syndrome (dated by TCRdb to about 2019). For context, the study as a whole: Of the Susac syndrome patients who were sequenced, eight were in clinical remission while about six had clinically active disease. At blood withdrawal, Susac syndrome patients were either therapy-naive, taking corticosteroids (in some cases with IVIg as well), or taking IVIg alone. The study used repertoire sequencing to test whether antigen drove CD8+ T cell activation and differentiation in Susac syndrome. The study compared CD8+ T cell repertoire clonality among around 11 healthy donors, approximately 14 Susac syndrome patients and fewer than 19 multiple sclerosis patients. Results and caveats for the whole study, not just this receptor: The study acknowledged that relatively few individuals were included in the TCR sequencing and HLA analysis. Sixteen and five Susac-specific public clones were found in the total CD8+ and CD8+ TEMRA repertoires, respectively. Clonal expansion was observed in Susac syndrome CD8+ repertoires, with the highest expansion in CD8+ TEMRA cells and greater expansion in clinically active than in remitting patients.

Inclusive of the bounding cysteine and phenylalanine, the CDR3 is 11 residues long. The only DNA kept is the CDR3, 33 bases in frame from the first base. CDR1 and CDR2 (SQVTM, ANQGSEA) derive from the germline V gene. V is cut by 6 bases and J by 0 bases, and the space between the germline ends is 3 bases. RNA was extracted with the RNeasy kit and about 0.5 to 1 ug was reverse transcribed using random hexamers. TCR beta CDR3 regions were amplified with the immunoSEQ multiplex PCR assay covering 54 Vbeta and 13 Jbeta segments. PCR amplification bias was corrected by using a synthetic template baseline for primer optimization and computational correction. Regarding the original processing steps: Reads were annotated to V, D and J genes per IMGT and analyzed with immunoSEQ Analyzer, keeping only productive sequences. Clonality was calculated as one minus the Shannon entropy normalized by log2 of the number of productive unique sequences. For each patient and control, public and private clones were evaluated within the 100 most prevalent clones. A clone was defined as Susac-specific if it was absent from the healthy and MS cohorts, from some 1,100 published viral clones and from other ImmuneACCESS disease sequences. TCRdb reran the public reads through fastp at Q25 and MiXCR, keeping productive beta chains. Rows are unified per CDR3 protein, each entry keeping the most common DNA and genes. Here the V and J calls rest on TCRdb's processing, not on the authors' analysis. This sample gives 92,000 or so distinct CDR3 sequences in total; approximately 96% of them show up just once. The top ten hold 0.62% of the sample.

About this clonotype: Its binding antigen is unknown. No quality values exist for individual bases; no much larger clone is one base distant.

High-throughput TCR beta sequencing profiled peripheral blood CD8+ and CD4+ T cells from healthy donors, Susac syndrome patients and multiple sclerosis patients. The Susac syndrome patients fulfilled recently defined diagnostic criteria for definite or probable disease. Bulk CD8+ and CD4+ T cells were purified by magnetic negative isolation, whereas CD8+ TEMRA cells were enriched by FACS. Blood was collected in EDTA tubes and processed within 24 hours, with PBMCs isolated through density gradient centrifugation. PBMCs intended for TCR sequencing were cryopreserved in liquid nitrogen and thawed later in a water bath at 37 degrees C. The sorted or isolated CD4+, CD8+ and CD8+ TEMRA cells reached a purity of at least 90%.

Material for sequencing was CD8+ T cells from PBMCs. The source of this sequence is a human donor with Susac syndrome. The rearrangement combines TRBV29-1 with TRBJ1-3, with an unclear D gene assignment. For the CDR3, the sequence is CSVASGNTIYF. The sequenced DNA: TGCAGCGTAGCCTCTGGAAACACCATATATTTT.